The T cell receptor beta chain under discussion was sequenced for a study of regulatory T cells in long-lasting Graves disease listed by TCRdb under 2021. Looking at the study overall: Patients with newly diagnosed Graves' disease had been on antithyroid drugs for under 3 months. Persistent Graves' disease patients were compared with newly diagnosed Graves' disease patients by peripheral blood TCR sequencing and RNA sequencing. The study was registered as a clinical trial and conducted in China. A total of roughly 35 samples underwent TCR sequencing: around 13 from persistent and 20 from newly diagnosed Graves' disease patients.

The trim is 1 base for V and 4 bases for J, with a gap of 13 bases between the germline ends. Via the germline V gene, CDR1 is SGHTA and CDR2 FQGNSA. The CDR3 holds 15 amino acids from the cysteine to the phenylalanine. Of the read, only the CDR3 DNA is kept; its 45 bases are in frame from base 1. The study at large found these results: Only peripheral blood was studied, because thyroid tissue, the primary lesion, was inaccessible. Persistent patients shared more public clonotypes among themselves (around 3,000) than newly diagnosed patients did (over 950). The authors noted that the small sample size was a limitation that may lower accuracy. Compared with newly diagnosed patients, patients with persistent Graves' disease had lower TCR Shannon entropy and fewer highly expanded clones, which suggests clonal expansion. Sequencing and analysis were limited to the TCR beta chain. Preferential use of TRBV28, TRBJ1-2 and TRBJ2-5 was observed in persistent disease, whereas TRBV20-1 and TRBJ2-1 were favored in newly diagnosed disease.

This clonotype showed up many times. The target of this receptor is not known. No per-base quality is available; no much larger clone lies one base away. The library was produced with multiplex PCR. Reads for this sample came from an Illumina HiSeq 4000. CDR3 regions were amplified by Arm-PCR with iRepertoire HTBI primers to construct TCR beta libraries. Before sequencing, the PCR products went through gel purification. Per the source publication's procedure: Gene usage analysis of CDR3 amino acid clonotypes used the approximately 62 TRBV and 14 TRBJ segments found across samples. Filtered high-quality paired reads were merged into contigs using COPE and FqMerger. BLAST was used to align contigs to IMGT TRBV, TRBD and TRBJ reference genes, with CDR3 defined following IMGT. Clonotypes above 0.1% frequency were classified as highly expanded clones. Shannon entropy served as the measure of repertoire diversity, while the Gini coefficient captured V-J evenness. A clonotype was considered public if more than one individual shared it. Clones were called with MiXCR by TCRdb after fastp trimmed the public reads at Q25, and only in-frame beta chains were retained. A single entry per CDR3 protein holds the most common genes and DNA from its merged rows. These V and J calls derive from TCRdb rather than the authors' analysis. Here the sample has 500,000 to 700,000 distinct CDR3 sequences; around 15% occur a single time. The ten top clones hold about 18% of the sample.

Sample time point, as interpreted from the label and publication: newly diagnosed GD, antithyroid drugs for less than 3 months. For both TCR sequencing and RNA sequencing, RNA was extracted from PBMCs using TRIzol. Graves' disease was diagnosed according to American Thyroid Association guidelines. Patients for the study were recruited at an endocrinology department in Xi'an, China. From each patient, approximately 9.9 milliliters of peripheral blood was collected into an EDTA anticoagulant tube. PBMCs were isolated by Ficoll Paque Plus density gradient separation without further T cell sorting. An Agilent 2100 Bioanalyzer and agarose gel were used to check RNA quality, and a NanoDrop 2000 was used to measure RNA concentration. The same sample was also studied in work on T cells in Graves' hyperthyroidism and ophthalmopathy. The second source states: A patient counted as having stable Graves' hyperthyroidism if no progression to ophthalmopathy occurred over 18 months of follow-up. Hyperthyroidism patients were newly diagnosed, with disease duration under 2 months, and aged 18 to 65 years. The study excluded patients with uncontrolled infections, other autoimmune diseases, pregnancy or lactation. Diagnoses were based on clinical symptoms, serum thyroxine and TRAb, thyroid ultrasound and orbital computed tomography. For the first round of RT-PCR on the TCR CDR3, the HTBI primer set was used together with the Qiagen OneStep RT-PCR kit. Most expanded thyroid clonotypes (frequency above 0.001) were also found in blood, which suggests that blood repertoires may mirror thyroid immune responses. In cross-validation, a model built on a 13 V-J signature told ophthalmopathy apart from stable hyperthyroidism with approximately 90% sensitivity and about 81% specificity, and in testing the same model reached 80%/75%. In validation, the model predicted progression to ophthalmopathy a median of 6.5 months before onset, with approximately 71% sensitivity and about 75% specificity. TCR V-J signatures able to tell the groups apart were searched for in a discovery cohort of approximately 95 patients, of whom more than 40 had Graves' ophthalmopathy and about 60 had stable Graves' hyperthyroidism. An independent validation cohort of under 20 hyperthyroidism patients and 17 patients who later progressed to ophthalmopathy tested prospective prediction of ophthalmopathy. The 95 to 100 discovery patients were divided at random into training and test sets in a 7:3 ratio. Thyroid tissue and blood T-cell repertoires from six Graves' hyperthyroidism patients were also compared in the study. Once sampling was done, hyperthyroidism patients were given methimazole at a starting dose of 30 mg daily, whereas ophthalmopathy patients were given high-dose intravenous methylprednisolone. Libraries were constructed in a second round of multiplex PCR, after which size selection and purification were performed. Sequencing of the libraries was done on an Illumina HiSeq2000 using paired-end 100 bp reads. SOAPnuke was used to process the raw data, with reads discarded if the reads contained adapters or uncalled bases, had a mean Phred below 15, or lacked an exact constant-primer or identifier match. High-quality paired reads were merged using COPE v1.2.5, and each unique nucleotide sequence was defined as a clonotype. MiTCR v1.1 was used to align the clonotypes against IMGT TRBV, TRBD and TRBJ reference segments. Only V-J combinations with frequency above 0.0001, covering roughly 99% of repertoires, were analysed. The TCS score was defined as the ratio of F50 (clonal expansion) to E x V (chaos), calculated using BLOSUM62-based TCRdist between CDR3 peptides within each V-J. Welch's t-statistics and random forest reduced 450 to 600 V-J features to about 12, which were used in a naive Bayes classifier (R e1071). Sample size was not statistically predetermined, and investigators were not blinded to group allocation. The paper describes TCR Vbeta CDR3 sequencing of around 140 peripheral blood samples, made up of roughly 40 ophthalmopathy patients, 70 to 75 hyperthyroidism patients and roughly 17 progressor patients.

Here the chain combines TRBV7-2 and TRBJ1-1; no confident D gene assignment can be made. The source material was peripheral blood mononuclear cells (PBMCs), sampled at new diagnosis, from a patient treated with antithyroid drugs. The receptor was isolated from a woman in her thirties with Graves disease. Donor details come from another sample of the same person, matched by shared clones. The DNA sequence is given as TGTGCCAGCAGCTTAGAAACTCGGAGCAGCACTGAAGCTTTCTTT. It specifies CASSLETRSSTEAFF.